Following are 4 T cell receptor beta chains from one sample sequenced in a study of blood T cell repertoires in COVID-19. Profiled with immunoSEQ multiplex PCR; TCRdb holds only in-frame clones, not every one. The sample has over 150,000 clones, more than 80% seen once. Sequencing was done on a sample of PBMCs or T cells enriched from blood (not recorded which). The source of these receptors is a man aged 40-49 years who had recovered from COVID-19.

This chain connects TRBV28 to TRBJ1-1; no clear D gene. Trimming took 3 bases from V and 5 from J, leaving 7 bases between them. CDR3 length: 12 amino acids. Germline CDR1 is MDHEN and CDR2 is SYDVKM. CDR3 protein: CASSLRVTEAFF. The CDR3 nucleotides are TGTGCCAGCAGTTTGAGGGTTACTGAAGCTTTCTTT.

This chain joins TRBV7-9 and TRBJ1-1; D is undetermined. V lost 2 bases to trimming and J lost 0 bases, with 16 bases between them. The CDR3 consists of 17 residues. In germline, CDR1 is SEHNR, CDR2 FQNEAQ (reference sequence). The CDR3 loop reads CASSLTPGSVMNTEAFF. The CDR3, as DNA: TGTGCCAGCAGCTTAACTCCTGGTAGCGTGATGAACACTGAAGCTTTCTTT.

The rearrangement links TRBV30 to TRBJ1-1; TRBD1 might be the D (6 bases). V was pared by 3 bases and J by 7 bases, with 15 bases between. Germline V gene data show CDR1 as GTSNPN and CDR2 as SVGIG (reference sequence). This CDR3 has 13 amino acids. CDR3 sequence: CAWRSFGGLEAFF. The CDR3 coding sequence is TGTGCCTGGAGGTCTTTTGGGGGCCTTGAAGCTTTCTTT. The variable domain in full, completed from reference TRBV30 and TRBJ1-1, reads SQTIHQWPATLVQPVGSPLSLECTVEGTSNPNLYWYRQAAGRGLQLLFYSVGIGQISSEVPQNLSASRPQDRQFILSSKKLLLSDSGFYLCAWRSFGGLEAFFGQGTRLTVV.

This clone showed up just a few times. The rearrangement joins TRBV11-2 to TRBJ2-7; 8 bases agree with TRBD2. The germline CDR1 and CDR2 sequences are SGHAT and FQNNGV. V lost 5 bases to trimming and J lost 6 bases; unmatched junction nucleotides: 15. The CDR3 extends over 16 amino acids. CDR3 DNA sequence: TGTGCCAGCAGCGCCCCGGGGGGGGGCGCGTCTCCCGAGCAGTACTTC. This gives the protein CASSAPGGGASPEQYF.